The entry that follows covers one T cell receptor (beta chain) sequence. Its cognate antigen has yet to be identified. No much larger clone is present one base from it, and per-base qualities are unavailable. To prepare the library, the immunoSEQ multiplex PCR assay was applied. Held by TCRdb, this immuneACCESS table contains in-frame sequences only and omits some clones. Under half of the omission traces to an unresolved V gene where checked; the cause of the rest is unknown. The sample table shows tens of thousands of clones, and roughly nine tenths are seen once. Of the sample, over 0.75% is held by the ten largest clones. This sample is part of a study of T cell changes during pregnancy in multiple sclerosis (dated by TCRdb to about 2019). A note on the overall study: The study examined how the T cell repertoire changed over the course of pregnancy in women with multiple sclerosis.

From the cysteine up to the phenylalanine, the CDR3 has a length of 13 residues. Only CDR3 DNA is held: 39 bases, read in frame from base 1. Relative to germline, V is 10 bases shorter and J is 9 bases shorter, with 19 bases between their ends. Reading the germline V gene gives CDR1 MNHNS and CDR2 SASEGT. The rearrangement joined TRBV6-1 to TRBJ2-1; the D gene is perhaps TRBD2, on 6 matching bases. This receptor was identified in a female donor with multiple sclerosis, enrolled in a pregnancy study. Sequences were derived from CD4+ T cells from peripheral blood mononuclear cells, sampled before pregnancy. The bases are TGTGCCATAAAACCCGGGACTGTCGGTGAGCAGTTCTTC. Its translation reads: CAIKPGTVGEQFF.